The next 9 T cell receptor beta chains were all read from a single sample in a study of T cell responses to AZD1222 COVID-19 vaccine. The repertoire was sequenced with immunoSEQ multiplex PCR; TCRdb's copy has only in-frame clones and lacks some. The sample lists about 140,000 clones, around 90% seen once, with roughly 3.1% in the top ten. The sample consisted of peripheral blood, taken on day 0 of AZD1222 vaccination. These receptors all stem from an adult in good health.

The chain's CDR3 is CASTPSQRSTDTQYF. The CDR3 DNA is TGTGCCAGCACTCCCTCTCAGCGGAGCACAGATACGCAGTATTTT. The V gene is TRBV27, the J gene TRBJ2-3; D is perhaps TRBD2 (5 bases). V shed 7 bases and J shed 0 bases, with 14 bases lying between them. Germline CDR1 is MNHEY and CDR2 is SMNVEV (reference sequence). The CDR3 runs 15 residues.

This chain uses TRBV30 with TRBJ1-6; the match to TRBD1 covers 9 bases. This CDR3 region has 16 residues. V was clipped by 2 bases and J by 7 bases; unmatched bases: 9. Looked up from germline, CDR1 is GTSNPN and CDR2 is SVGIG (reference sequence). CDR3 region: CAWSSLDRGVNSPLHF. The CDR3 nucleotides are TGTGCCTGGAGTTCTTTAGACAGGGGGGTAAATTCACCCCTCCACTTT.

V and J are TRBV29-1 and TRBJ2-1, with TRBD2 as a possible D gene (6 bases). V was clipped by 5 bases and J by 4 bases, with 24 bases between them. CDR1 and CDR2 from the germline V gene are SQVTM and ANQGSEA. The CDR3 has 17 amino acids. DNA of the CDR3: TGCAGCGTTTTAGGCGGGAAACCCCCCTTTTCGTACAATGAGCAGTTCTTC. This sequence encodes CSVLGGKPPFSYNEQFF.

V usage is TRBV11-2 and J usage is TRBJ2-3; D may be TRBD2 (7 bases). The CDR3 is 13 amino acids. The V gene lost 6 bases and the J gene lost 3 bases, with 10 bases spanning the gap. Germline CDR1 is SGHAT and CDR2 is FQNNGV. The CDR3 reads CASRSGTTDTQYF. The CDR3 coding sequence is TGTGCCAGCAGAAGCGGGACAACAGATACGCAGTATTTT.

V gene TRBV4-1 combines with J gene TRBJ2-3, with 14 bases matching TRBD2. The J segment lost 4 bases and the V segment lost 5 bases, leaving 11 bases of the junction unmatched. In germline, CDR1 is MGHRA, CDR2 YSYEKL. This CDR3 comprises 18 residues. As DNA, the CDR3 is TGCGCCAGCAGCTCACGACTAGCGGGAGGGCCTAGTTCAGATACGCAGTATTTT. It specifies CASSSRLAGGPSSDTQYF.

This chain joins TRBV30 and TRBJ1-4, with D hard to call. The CDR3 is 14 amino acids. CDR1 and CDR2 (germline): GTSNPN, SVGIG (reference sequence). V lost 2 bases to trimming and J lost 0 bases, with 7 bases between them. The CDR3 sequence is CAWSPVATNEKLFF. The CDR3 DNA reads TGTGCCTGGAGTCCCGTCGCAACTAATGAAAAACTGTTTTTT. The variable domain in full, completed from reference TRBV30 and TRBJ1-4, reads SQTIHQWPATLVQPVGSPLSLECTVEGTSNPNLYWYRQAAGRGLQLLFYSVGIGQISSEVPQNLSASRPQDRQFILSSKKLLLSDSGFYLCAWSPVATNEKLFFGSGTQLSVL.

The chain joins TRBV29-1 to TRBJ1-2, with D maybe TRBD1 (5 bases). From germline, CDR1 is SQVTM and CDR2 ANQGSEA. The length of the CDR3 is 15 residues. Trimming left V 4 bases short and J 0 bases short, with 15 bases between. The CDR3 loop reads CSVVRGAASNYGYTF. CDR3 nucleotides: TGCAGCGTTGTACGAGGGGCCGCCTCTAACTATGGCTACACCTTC.

DNA for the CDR3: TGTGCCAGCAGCCCGGTCCATTCCGGGACGTCTGAGTATGGCTACACCTTC. Amino acid sequence: CASSPVHSGTSEYGYTF. The chain uses TRBV9 and TRBJ1-2, with TRBD1 as a possible D gene (5 bases). The CDR3 runs to 17 residues. V shed 4 bases and J shed 5 bases, with 24 bases lying between them. The germline CDR1 and CDR2 sequences are SGDLS and YYNGEE. The full variable domain, completed using reference TRBV9 and TRBJ1-2, is DSGVTQTPKHLITATGQRVTLRCSPRSGDLSVYWYQQSLDQGLQFLIQYYNGEERAKGNILERFSAQQFPDLHSELNLSSLELGDSALYFCASSPVHSGTSEYGYTFGSGTRLTVV.

V is TRBV5-1 and J is TRBJ2-5; a weak D match, TRBD2 (6 bases). The CDR3 runs to 16 residues. Germline CDR1 SGHRS, CDR2 YFSETQ. Between the trimmed V and J ends, which lost 0 bases and 1 base, there was a span of 13 bases. CDR3 in DNA: TGCGCCAGCAGCTTGGGATACGCGGGGATCCAAGAGACCCAGTACTTC. Residues: CASSLGYAGIQETQYF.